This TCR beta chain stems from a study of response to subunit inactivated influenza vaccine. Using its own MiXCR run on the RT-PCR reads, TCRdb lists one record per CDR3 protein. The table includes about 800,000 distinct CDR3 sequences, 20% to 25% detected once. Findings and caveats of the study: The authors suggested that few new T cells are recruited per seasonal influenza vaccination.

On this clonotype itself: Its antigen is unknown.

The specimen comprised PBMCs from blood, sampled roughly 5 days after vaccination. The source is a man aged 50 to 59 who received an inactivated influenza vaccine.

The CDR3 protein is CASSVTAGNQPQHF. The CDR3 bases are TGCGCCAGCAGTGTTACGGCAGGGAATCAGCCCCAGCATTTT. The V call is TRBV10-2, the J call TRBJ1-5; D may be TRBD1 (5 bases). V was clipped by 4 bases and J by 4 bases, with 11 bases between them. Germline V lookup: CDR1 WSHSY, CDR2 SAAADI. The CDR3 is made up of 14 amino acids.